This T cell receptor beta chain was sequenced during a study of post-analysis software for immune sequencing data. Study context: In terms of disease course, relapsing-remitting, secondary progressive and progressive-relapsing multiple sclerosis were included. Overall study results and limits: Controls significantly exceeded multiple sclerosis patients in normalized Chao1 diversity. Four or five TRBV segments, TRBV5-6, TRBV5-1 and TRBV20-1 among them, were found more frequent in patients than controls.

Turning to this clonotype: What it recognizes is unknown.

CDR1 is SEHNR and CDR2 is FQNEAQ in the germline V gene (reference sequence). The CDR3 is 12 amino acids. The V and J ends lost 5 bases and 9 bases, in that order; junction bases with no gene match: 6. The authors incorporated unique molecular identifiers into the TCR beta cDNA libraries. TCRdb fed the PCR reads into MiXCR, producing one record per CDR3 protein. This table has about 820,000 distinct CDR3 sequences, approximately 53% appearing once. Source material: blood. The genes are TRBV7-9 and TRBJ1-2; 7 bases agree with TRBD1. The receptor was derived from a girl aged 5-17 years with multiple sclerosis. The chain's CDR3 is CASSTRQGRYTF. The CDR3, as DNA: TGTGCCAGCAGCACCCGACAGGGACGCTACACCTTC.